Listed below are T cell receptor beta chains from one sample, sequenced in a study of T cells in Graves' hyperthyroidism and ophthalmopathy. Each CDR3 protein gets one entry after TCRdb re-called the multiplex PCR reads with MiXCR. The table records under 550,000 distinct CDR3 sequences, around 20% of them present only once. Sequencing input: blood. Source of these receptors: a man between 40 and 49 years old with Graves' ophthalmopathy. Both conserved end residues are part of each CDR3. D genes are given only for firm matches. A clone size is listed for some rows: how often the clone was seen (once, few, many), or a class if it is expanded.

TRBV6-2/TRBV6-3,TRBJ2-4,NA,few,TGTGCCAGCAGTGGCCATGAGACGGACCATATAGCCAAAAACATTCAGTACTTC,CASSGHETDHIAKNIQYF
TRBV7-8,TRBJ1-2,TRBD1,NA,TGTGCCAGCAGCTTGAGGAATCAGGGGGACGGCTACACCTTC,CASSLRNQGDGYTF
TRBV11-2,TRBJ2-2,NA,NA,TGTGCCAGCGGAGGGGGCTTCGGGGAGCTGTTTTTT,CASGGGFGELFF
TRBV11-2,TRBJ2-7,NA,many,TGTGCCAGCAGCTTAGCCCGCGAGCAGTACTTC,CASSLAREQYF
TRBV27,TRBJ2-7,TRBD1,many,TGTGCCAGCACCCCCGGGACAGGGGGATCCGAGCAGTACTTC,CASTPGTGGSEQYF
TRBV7-9,TRBJ1-1,NA,NA,TGTGCCAGCACCTTGATCGACACTGAAGCTTTCTTT,CASTLIDTEAFF
TRBV12-3/TRBV12-4,TRBJ2-3,NA,many,TGTGCCAGCAGTTTCGAGGGCGGGATGGGCACAGATACGCAGTATTTT,CASSFEGGMGTDTQYF
TRBV20-1,TRBJ1-2,NA,NA,TGCAGTGCTAGAGATTTTAGTTATGCCCCGGCTGGTGGCTACACCTTC,CSARDFSYAPAGGYTF
TRBV27,TRBJ2-7,NA,few,TGTGCCAGCAAGGACATCTACGAGCAGTACTTC,CASKDIYEQYF
TRBV7-2,TRBJ1-1,NA,NA,TGTGCCAGCAGCTTATGGGGGCAGGGCACTGAAGCTTTCTTT,CASSLWGQGTEAFF
TRBV11-2,TRBJ1-1,NA,many,TGTGCCAGCAGCTTAGTTGGGGGGGGGAACACTGAAGCTTTCTTT,CASSLVGGGNTEAFF
TRBV4-1,TRBJ1-2,NA,NA,TGCGCCAGCAGCCCGGGTCGGGGAGGGAGTAGCTATGGCTACACCTTC,CASSPGRGGSSYGYTF
TRBV7-8,TRBJ2-2,NA,many,TGTGCCAGCAGCTTAAAGAGCACCGGGGAGCTGTTTTTT,CASSLKSTGELFF
TRBV12-3/TRBV12-4,TRBJ1-5,NA,few,TGTGCCAGCAGTTTCCGGAGGGTCAGCAATCAGCCCCAGCATTTT,CASSFRRVSNQPQHF
TRBV6-1,TRBJ2-7,NA,many,TGTGCCAGCAGTGAACCACTGAGGGAGATGGACGAGCAGTACTTC,CASSEPLREMDEQYF
TRBV6-6,TRBJ2-7,TRBD1,NA,TGTGCCAGCAGTTACGGTGGACAGGGTAGCGACGAGCAGTACTTC,CASSYGGQGSDEQYF
TRBV5-1,TRBJ1-6,TRBD1,NA,TGCGCCAGCACCCCCGACAGGGGAGGAGGATCACCCCTCCACTTT,CASTPDRGGGSPLHF
TRBV7-2,TRBJ2-7,NA,NA,TGTGCCAACAGCTTTCGGACCTACGAGCAGTACTTC,CANSFRTYEQYF
TRBV2,TRBJ2-1,NA,NA,TGTGCCAGCATCGTACAGGGTAACCATGAGCAGTTCTTC,CASIVQGNHEQFF
TRBV6-5,TRBJ2-7,TRBD2,NA,TGTGCCAGCAGTTGGGGGACTAGCGGGAAATACGAGCAGTACTTC,CASSWGTSGKYEQYF
TRBV5-4,TRBJ1-1,NA,few,TGTGCCAGCAGGGGTGAGGTGGGAAGGCCAGCGAACACTGAAGCTTTCTTT,CASRGEVGRPANTEAFF